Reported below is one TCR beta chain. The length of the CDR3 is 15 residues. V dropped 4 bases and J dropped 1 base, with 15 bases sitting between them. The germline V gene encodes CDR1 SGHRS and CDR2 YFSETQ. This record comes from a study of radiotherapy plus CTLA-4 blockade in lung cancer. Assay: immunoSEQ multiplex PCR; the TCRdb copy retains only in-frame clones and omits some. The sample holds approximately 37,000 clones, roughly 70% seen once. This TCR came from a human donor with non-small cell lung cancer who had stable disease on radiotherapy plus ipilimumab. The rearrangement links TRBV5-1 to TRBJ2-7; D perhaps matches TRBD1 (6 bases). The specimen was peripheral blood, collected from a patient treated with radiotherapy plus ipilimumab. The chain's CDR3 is CASSPNGQLSYEQYF. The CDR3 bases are TGCGCCAGCAGCCCCAACGGACAGTTATCCTACGAGCAGTACTTC.